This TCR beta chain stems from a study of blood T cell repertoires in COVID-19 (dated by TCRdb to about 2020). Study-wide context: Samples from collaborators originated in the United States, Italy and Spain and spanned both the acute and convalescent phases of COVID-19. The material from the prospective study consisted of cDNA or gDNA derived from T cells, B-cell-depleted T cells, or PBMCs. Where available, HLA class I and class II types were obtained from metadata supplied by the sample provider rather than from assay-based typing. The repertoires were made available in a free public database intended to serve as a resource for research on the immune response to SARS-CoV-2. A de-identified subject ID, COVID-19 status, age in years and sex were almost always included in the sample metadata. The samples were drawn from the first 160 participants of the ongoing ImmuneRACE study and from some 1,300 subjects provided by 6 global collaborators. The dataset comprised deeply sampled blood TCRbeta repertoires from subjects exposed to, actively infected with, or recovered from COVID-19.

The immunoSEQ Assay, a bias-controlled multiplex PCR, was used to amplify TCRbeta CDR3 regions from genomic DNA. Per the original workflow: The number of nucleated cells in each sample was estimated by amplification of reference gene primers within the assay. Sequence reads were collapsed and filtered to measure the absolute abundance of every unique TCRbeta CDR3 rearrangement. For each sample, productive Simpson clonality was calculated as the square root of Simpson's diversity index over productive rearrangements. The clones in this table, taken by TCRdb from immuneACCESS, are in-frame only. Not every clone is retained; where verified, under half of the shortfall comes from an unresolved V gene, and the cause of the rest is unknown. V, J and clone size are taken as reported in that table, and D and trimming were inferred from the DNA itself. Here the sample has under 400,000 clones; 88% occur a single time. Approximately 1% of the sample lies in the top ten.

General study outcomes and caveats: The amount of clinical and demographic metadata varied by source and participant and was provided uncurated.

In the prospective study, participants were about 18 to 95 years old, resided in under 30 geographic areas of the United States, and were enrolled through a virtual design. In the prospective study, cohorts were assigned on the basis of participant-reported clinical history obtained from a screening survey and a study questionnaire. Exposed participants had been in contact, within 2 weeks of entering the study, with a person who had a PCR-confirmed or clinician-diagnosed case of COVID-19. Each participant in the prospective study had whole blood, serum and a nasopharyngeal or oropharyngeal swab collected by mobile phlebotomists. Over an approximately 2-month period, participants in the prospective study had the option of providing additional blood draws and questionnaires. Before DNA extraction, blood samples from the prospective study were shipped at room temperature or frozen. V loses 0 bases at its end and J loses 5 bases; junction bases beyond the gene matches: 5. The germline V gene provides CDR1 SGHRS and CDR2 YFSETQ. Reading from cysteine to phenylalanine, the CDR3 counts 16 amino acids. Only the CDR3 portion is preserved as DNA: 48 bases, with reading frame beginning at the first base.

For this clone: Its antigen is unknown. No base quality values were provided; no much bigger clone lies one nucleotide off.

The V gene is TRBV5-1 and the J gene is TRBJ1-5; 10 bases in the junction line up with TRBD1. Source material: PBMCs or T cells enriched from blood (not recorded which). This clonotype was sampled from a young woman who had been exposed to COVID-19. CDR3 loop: CASSLAGQGKDQPQHF. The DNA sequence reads TGCGCCAGCAGCTTGGCGGGACAGGGGAAAGATCAGCCCCAGCATTTT.